This TCR beta chain comes out of a study of blood T cell repertoires in COVID-19. For the study at large: PBMCs, B-cell-depleted T cells, or T cells provided the cDNA or gDNA that made up the material.

CDR3 size: 14 residues. V shed 5 bases and J shed 5 bases, with 12 bases lying between them. CDR1 and CDR2 (germline): SGHTA, FQGNSA. Original processing notes: For nucleated cells, counts were estimated from reference gene primer amplification. Only in-frame clones appear in the TCRdb table, and some are missing; sequencing was by immunoSEQ multiplex PCR. Clonal size and the V and J genes are those of that table, whereas D and trimming came from the DNA. The top ten hold around 0.86% of the sample, which has 350,000 to 450,000 clones, about 89% seen once. Participants came from some 23 US areas, aged roughly 18 to 89 years. A COVID-19 case had been met by exposed participants during the 2 weeks before study entry. This clone was counted a few times.

The V call is TRBV7-2, the J call TRBJ1-4; D gene ambiguous. The sequence was obtained from a woman in her forties who had been exposed to COVID-19. The sample was PBMCs or T cells enriched from blood (not recorded which). The CDR3 sequence: CASSKQRGNEKLFF. The CDR3 bases are TGTGCCAGCAGCAAACAGCGCGGGAATGAAAAACTGTTTTTT.